The clone carrying this T cell receptor (beta chain) has just a few counts. The data were taken from a study of blood T cell repertoires in COVID-19. At the level of the study: The cDNA or gDNA used as material had been derived from T cells, B-cell-depleted T cells, or PBMCs.

Sequenced by immunoSEQ multiplex PCR; TCRdb stores in-frame clones only, minus some. This table holds fewer than 150,000 clones, 80% to 85% found once. The specimen sequenced was peripheral blood. This TCR was recovered from a human donor in a cohort sampled during active COVID-19.

CDR3 protein: CASSPMLDQPQHF. The CDR3 region has the DNA TGTGCCAGCAGCCCTATGTTAGATCAGCCCCAGCATTTT. The chain has TRBV3-1 (or the pseudogene TRBV3-2) and TRBJ1-5; no clear D gene. CDR3 size: 13 residues. Germline V lookup: CDR1 LGHDT, CDR2 YNNKEL (reference sequence). Trimming took 4 bases from V and 5 from J, leaving 9 bases between them.